Here is one TCR beta chain with its context. These data originate in a study of cytomegalovirus exposure and HLA in healthy donors. Study overall: From HLA-typed donors, an early data release held about 92 million unique TCRs.

Use of 60 Vbeta and 13 Jbeta primers characterized the PCR. Profiled with immunoSEQ multiplex PCR; TCRdb holds only in-frame clones, not every one. The top ten clones hold 11% of a sample with about 78,000 clones, 60% to 75% of them seen once. The V gene's germline CDR1 is LNHDA and CDR2 SQIVND (reference sequence). The V and J ends lost 4 bases and 7 bases respectively, with 16 bases between them. The CDR3 is 15 amino acids. The sequenced sample was PBMCs. This receptor was taken from a woman aged 40 to 55 in good health and CMV-seropositive. V is TRBV19 and J is TRBJ1-4; D is possibly TRBD1 (6 bases). The CDR3 reads CASSTGQGQTEKLFF. The CDR3 region has the DNA TGTGCCAGTAGTACAGGTCAGGGGCAGACTGAAAAACTGTTTTTT.